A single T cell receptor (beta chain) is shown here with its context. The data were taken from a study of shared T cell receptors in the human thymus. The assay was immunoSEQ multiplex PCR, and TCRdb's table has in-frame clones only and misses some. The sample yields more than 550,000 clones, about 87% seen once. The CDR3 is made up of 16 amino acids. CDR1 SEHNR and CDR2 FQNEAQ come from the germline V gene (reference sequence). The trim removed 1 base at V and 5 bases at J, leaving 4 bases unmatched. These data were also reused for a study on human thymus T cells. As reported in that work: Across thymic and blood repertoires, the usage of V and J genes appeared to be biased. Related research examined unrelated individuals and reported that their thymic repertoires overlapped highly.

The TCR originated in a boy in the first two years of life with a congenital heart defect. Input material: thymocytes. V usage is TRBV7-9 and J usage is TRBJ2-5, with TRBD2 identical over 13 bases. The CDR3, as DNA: TGTGCCAGCAGCTTAGTGACTAGCGGGGGGAGGGAGACCCAGTACTTC. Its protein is CASSLVTSGGRETQYF.